The clone carrying this T cell receptor beta chain is a singleton in its sample. The entry originates in a study of blood T cell repertoires in COVID-19. Generated by immunoSEQ multiplex PCR, the TCRdb table keeps only in-frame clones and is missing some. The table has some 160,000 clones, about nine tenths seen once. V trimming: 4 bases; J trimming: 6 bases; junction bases outside the gene matches: 11. The length of the CDR3 is 15 residues. Germline values: CDR1 SGHKS, CDR2 YYEKEE (reference sequence). The rearrangement joins TRBV5-5 to TRBJ1-1, with 8 bases identical to TRBD1. Sequenced material: peripheral blood. This clonotype originated in a man aged 18 to 29 with acute or convalescent COVID-19. CDR3 bases: TGTGCCAGCAGCCCGTCCCCCGAGACAGGGGCTGAAGCTTTCTTT. Protein sequence: CASSPSPETGAEAFF.